These 16 T cell receptor beta chains share one sample of origin, sequenced in a study of Ad26.COV2.S vaccination and SARS-CoV-2 variants. The treatment is: 15 to 20 received Ad26.COV2.S at low or high dose, single or two shots; about 5 received placebo; per-sample allocation not given. On day 63 after the first injection, vaccine and placebo recipients gave samples. Generated by immunoSEQ multiplex PCR, the TCRdb table keeps only in-frame clones and is missing some. The sample contains 400,000 or so clones, about 85% of which appear only once. This sample comprised peripheral blood, obtained in a trial of Ad26.COV2.S vaccine versus placebo. Source of these receptors: a person aged 18 to 65 who received the Ad26.COV2.S COVID-19 vaccine or a placebo.

The J gene is TRBJ1-1, the V gene TRBV4-1, with D maybe TRBD1 (5 bases). This CDR3 has 13 amino acids. V was pared by 0 bases and J by 3 bases, with 5 bases between. CDR1 and CDR2 (germline): MGHRA, YSYEKL. This CDR3 is CASSQEGDTEAFF. The CDR3 DNA follows: TGCGCCAGCAGCCAAGAAGGGGACACTGAAGCTTTCTTT.

The genes are TRBV7-9 and TRBJ2-1, with D unresolved. The germline V gene has CDR1 SEHNR and CDR2 FQNEAQ (reference sequence). The V end was cut by 1 base, the J end by 6 bases, with 7 bases between. This CDR3 spans 13 amino acids. The CDR3 DNA reads TGTGCCAGCAGCTTAGTAGTCTCCAATGAGCAGTTCTTC. It yields the protein CASSLVVSNEQFF.

The rearrangement joins TRBV11-2 to TRBJ2-3; the D is unclear. Germline V gene lookup returns CDR1 SGHAT and CDR2 FQNNGV. This CDR3 has 13 amino acids. Trimming removed 0 bases at V and 6 bases at J, with 7 bases between. CDR3: CASSLEQSDTQYF. CDR3 coding DNA: TGTGCCAGCAGCTTAGAGCAAAGTGATACGCAGTATTTT. Supplemented by reference TRBV11-2 and TRBJ2-3, the full variable domain reads EAGVAQSPRYKIIEKRQSVAFWCNPISGHATLYWYQQILGQGPKLLIQFQNNGVVDDSQLPKDRFSAERLKGVDSTLKIQPAKLEDSAVYLCASSLEQSDTQYFGPGTRLTVL.

J is TRBJ1-1 and V is TRBV4-2, with D uncertain. CDR1 and CDR2 (germline): LGHNA, YNFKEQ. Trimming shortened V by 0 bases and J by 6 bases, and 11 bases separated the two germline ends. The CDR3 contains 14 residues. CDR3: CASSQDRPGAEAFF. CDR3 nucleotides: TGTGCCAGCAGCCAAGATCGTCCCGGAGCTGAAGCTTTCTTT.

This chain links TRBV6-5 with TRBJ1-5; D is uncertain. V lost 6 bases and J lost 2, with 14 bases in between. The germline CDR1 and CDR2 sequences are MNHEY and SVGAGI. The CDR3 loop spans 15 amino acids. This chain's CDR3 is CASRPEGLGNQPQHF. CDR3 coding DNA: TGTGCCAGCAGACCCGAAGGGCTTGGCAATCAGCCCCAGCATTTT.

The chain is built from TRBV2 and TRBJ1-2; TRBD1 aligns across 7 bases. The junction had 7 bases not matched to a gene; V was cut back by 6 bases and J by 6 bases. CDR1 and CDR2 from the germline V gene are SNHLY and FYNNEI. This CDR3 has 13 residues. CDR3 loop: CASRETGSDGYTF. CDR3 nucleotides: TGTGCCAGCAGGGAGACAGGGTCAGATGGCTACACCTTC.

The chain has TRBV27 and TRBJ1-5; D possibly corresponds to TRBD1 (5 bases). The V gene's germline CDR1 is MNHEY and CDR2 SMNVEV (reference sequence). Trimming removed 8 bases at V and 0 bases at J, with 14 bases between. The CDR3 has 15 amino acids. This chain's CDR3 is CASPPRDHSNQPQHF. The CDR3 bases are TGTGCCAGCCCCCCTAGGGACCATAGCAATCAGCCCCAGCATTTT.

V is TRBV6-2 or TRBV6-3 and J is TRBJ1-2; a weak D match, TRBD1 (5 bases). Per germline, CDR1 MNHEY and CDR2 SVGEGT. V was clipped by 0 bases and J by 4 bases, with 18 bases between them. This CDR3 contains 17 residues. CDR3 in amino acids: CASSYSILNGHGYGYTF. The DNA of the CDR3 is TGTGCCAGCAGTTACTCGATACTTAACGGACATGGCTATGGCTACACCTTC.

A remark on this clone: At the DNA level, this CDR3 is encoded by other sequences in the same sample as well. The chain has TRBV7-9 and TRBJ1-1; D is unresolved. CDR3 length: 12 amino acids. Trimming cost V 2 bases and J 5 bases, with 6 bases left between them. Germline CDR1 reads SEHNR; CDR2 reads FQNEAQ (reference sequence). The CDR3 DNA reads as TGTGCCAGCAGCTTAACGGGGACTGAAGCTTTCTTT. It codes for CASSLTGTEAFF.

V is TRBV2 and J is TRBJ1-5; TRBD1 is a possible D gene (6 bases). The V gene lost 4 bases and the J gene lost 3 bases, with 7 bases spanning the gap. The germline gives CDR1 SNHLY, CDR2 FYNNEI. The CDR3 runs to 13 residues. CDR3 nucleotide sequence: TGTGCCAGCAGTGGGGACAACAATCAGCCCCAGCATTTT. Translating gives CASSGDNNQPQHF.

This chain joins TRBV7-6 and TRBJ2-2; D might be TRBD1 or TRBD2, each matching 6 bases. Trimming took off 1 base at V and 5 bases at J, with 20 bases between the two ends. CDR3 length: 18 residues. CDR1 SGHVS and CDR2 FNYEAQ come from the germline V gene. CDR3 region: CASSLGPRGRDRTGELFF. For the CDR3, the DNA is TGTGCCAGCAGCTTAGGCCCTCGGGGGCGAGATCGGACCGGGGAGCTGTTTTTT. The complete variable domain, with remaining parts taken from reference TRBV7-6 and TRBJ2-2, reads GAGVSQSPRYKVTKRGQDVALRCDPISGHVSLYWYRQALGQGPEFLTYFNYEAQQDKSGLPNDRFSAERPEGSISTLTIQRTEQRDSAMYRCASSLGPRGRDRTGELFFGEGSRLTVL.

This chain joins TRBV6-5 and TRBJ1-1; no firm D call. The CDR3 covers 13 residues. The V gene lost 6 bases and the J gene lost 0 bases, with 8 bases spanning the gap. Germline CDR1 and CDR2: MNHEY and SVGAGI. This chain's CDR3 is CASRSLMNTEAFF. For the CDR3, the DNA is TGTGCCAGCAGGAGCCTAATGAACACTGAAGCTTTCTTT.

This clone has a single count. The chain carries TRBV25-1 and TRBJ2-7; D perhaps matches TRBD1 (7 bases). This CDR3 spans 14 amino acids. Trimming shortened V by 6 bases and J by 4 bases, and 16 bases separated the two germline ends. The germline gives CDR1 MGHDK, CDR2 SYGVNS. As DNA, the CDR3 is TGTGCCAGCAGGAGGGGGGCAGGGGGGTACGAGCAGTACTTC. This sequence encodes CASRRGAGGYEQYF.

This chain links TRBV19 with TRBJ2-7; 8 bases fit TRBD1. The CDR3 length is 14 residues. Germline V lookup: CDR1 LNHDA, CDR2 SQIVND (reference sequence). Trimming removed 5 bases from V and 5 bases from J; junction bases left unmatched: 8. In DNA, the CDR3 is TGTGCCAGTAGTGTTGCAGGGGGCGGACACGAGCAGTACTTC. Amino acid sequence: CASSVAGGGHEQYF.

This chain uses TRBV5-5 with TRBJ1-1, with D possibly matching TRBD1 (5 bases). The germline V gene has CDR1 SGHKS and CDR2 YYEKEE (reference sequence). CDR3 length equals 13 residues. V lost 2 bases, J lost 1 base, and 6 bases lay in between. CDR3: CASSLQENTEAFF. Written as DNA, the CDR3 is TGTGCCAGCAGCTTACAGGAGAACACTGAAGCTTTCTTT.

The chain combines TRBV7-8 with TRBJ2-7; D is tentatively TRBD1 or TRBD2 (6 bases each). Per germline, CDR1 SGHVS and CDR2 FQNEAQ. V was shortened by 1 base and J by 0 bases, with 13 bases between the two germline ends. The CDR3 contains 16 residues. The CDR3 sequence is CASSLVGGAPSYEQYF. CDR3 in DNA: TGTGCCAGCAGCTTAGTGGGGGGCGCCCCCTCCTACGAGCAGTACTTC.